This record covers a single T cell receptor beta chain. Its antigen remains unidentified. At one end, the junction sequence differs from germline, possibly due to a read error. The data are from a study of cytomegalovirus exposure and HLA in healthy donors. In the study overall: Unique TCRs from HLA-typed donors, roughly 87 million of them, were held in an early data release. Broader study findings: One later analysis reportedly identified an Asian-associated ancestry cluster that showed fewer N-insertions than the approximately 700-donor mean. Most TCR sequences proved rare, with some public TCRs found in many donors. Further analysis was carried out later, and it showed several of the most significant clusters appearing linked to common viral pathogens.

60 Vbeta and 13 Jbeta primers were used in PCR. TCRdb's table, derived via immunoSEQ multiplex PCR, lists solely in-frame clones and lacks some. The repertoire holds 160,000 or so clones, with around four fifths as singletons. Germline assignment: CDR1 SGHKS and CDR2 YYEKEE (reference sequence). CDR3 length: 16 residues. This sequence was found in a woman between 18 and 29 years old in good health and CMV-seronegative. The chain links TRBV5-5 to TRBJ1-1, with D unclear. What was sequenced was PBMCs. CDR3 nucleotide sequence: TGTGCCAGCAGGTTGGGAGGACGGGAGATGAACACTGAAGCTTTCTTT. It specifies CASRLGGREMNTEAFF.